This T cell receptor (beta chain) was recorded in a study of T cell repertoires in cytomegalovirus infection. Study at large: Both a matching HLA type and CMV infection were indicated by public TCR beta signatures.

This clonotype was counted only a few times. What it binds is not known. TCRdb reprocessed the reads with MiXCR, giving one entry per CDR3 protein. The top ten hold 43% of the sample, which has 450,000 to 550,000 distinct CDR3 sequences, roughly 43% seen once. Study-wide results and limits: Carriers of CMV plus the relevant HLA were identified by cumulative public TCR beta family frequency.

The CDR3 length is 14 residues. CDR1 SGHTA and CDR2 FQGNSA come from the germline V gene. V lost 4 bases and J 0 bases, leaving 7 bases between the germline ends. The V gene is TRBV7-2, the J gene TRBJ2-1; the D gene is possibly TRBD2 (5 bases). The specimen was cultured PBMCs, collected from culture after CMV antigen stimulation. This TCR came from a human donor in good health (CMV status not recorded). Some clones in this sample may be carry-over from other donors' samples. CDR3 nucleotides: TGTGCCAGCAGCTGGGAGAGCTCCTACAATGAGCAGTTCTTC. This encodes CASSWESSYNEQFF.